Below, 23 T cell receptor beta chains from the same sample are listed, as sequenced in a study of human T cells and chemical hapten exposure. MiXCR, run by TCRdb on the RACE reads, gives a single entry per CDR3 protein. The table lists approximately 80,000 distinct CDR3 sequences, about 11% of them singletons. Time point given: patch test 1, 2 weeks after DPC sensitization. The treatment here: therapeutic diphenylcyclopropenone sensitization with weekly scalp DPC. Sample: whole blood, taken in connection with sensitization to the hapten diphenylcyclopropenone (DPC). All receptors come from a woman between 45 and 60 years old with alopecia areata. Some clones in this sample may be carry-over from other donors' samples.

This clonotype was counted at least ten times. The V call is TRBV13, the J call TRBJ1-1; 7 bases map to TRBD1. Germline loops: CDR1 PRHDT, CDR2 FYEKMQ (reference sequence). The CDR3 loop spans 14 amino acids. V lost 1 base and J lost 11; bases outside the gene matches: 10. This chain's CDR3 is CASSLATGRGDAFF. CDR3 DNA sequence: TGTGCCAGCAGCTTAGCGACAGGGAGGGGTGATGCTTTCTTT.

The table lists this clonotype with a few counts. The chain carries TRBV6-4 and TRBJ2-7; weak D call: TRBD2 (5 bases). Germline CDR1 MRHNA, CDR2 SNTAGT. V was shortened by 0 bases and J by 0 bases, with 15 bases between the two germline ends. This CDR3 region has 17 residues. The CDR3 spells CASSDSIGGPSSYEQYF. DNA of the CDR3: TGTGCCAGCAGTGACTCGATAGGAGGCCCGAGCTCCTACGAGCAGTACTTC.

This clonotype has ten or more counts. The CDR3 here is CASSSQGAGVTGELFF. CDR3 nucleotides: TGTGCCAGCAGCTCACAGGGAGCGGGGGTCACCGGGGAGCTGTTTTTT. V and J are TRBV7-8 and TRBJ2-2; TRBD2 aligns across 8 bases. The junction had 8 bases not matched to a gene; V was cut back by 4 bases and J by 4 bases. In germline, CDR1 is SGHVS, CDR2 FQNEAQ. CDR3 length equals 16 residues.

Comments on this clonotype: Since a much larger clone is just one base distant, this may be a read error. The chain recombines TRBV7-8 with TRBJ2-7; TRBD2 might be the D (6 bases). The germline CDR1 and CDR2 sequences are SGHVS and FQNEAQ. Trimming shortened V by 5 bases and J by 7 bases, and 24 bases separated the two germline ends. The CDR3 contains 16 residues. CDR3 residues: CASSRSGPESLWEQYF. The CDR3 DNA reads TGTGCCAGCAGCCGAAGCGGGCCCGAGAGCCTTTGGGAGCAGTACTTC.

This rearrangement joins TRBV7-6 to TRBJ2-7; TRBD2 aligns across 7 bases. The CDR3 runs 15 residues. V trimming: 5 bases; J trimming: 6 bases; junction bases outside the gene matches: 13. The germline CDR1 and CDR2 sequences are SGHVS and FNYEAQ. The CDR3 region is CASSPAGGGPSEQYF. CDR3 DNA sequence: TGTGCCAGCAGCCCCGCTGGGGGAGGGCCCTCCGAGCAGTACTTC.

The chain is built from TRBV7-2 and TRBJ2-1; 13 bases align to TRBD2. The ends lost 6 bases at V and 4 bases at J; junction bases unmatched: 6. Germline-derived CDR1 and CDR2 are SGHTA and FQGNSA. CDR3 length equals 16 residues. In DNA, the CDR3 is TGTGCCAGCAGATCCCCACTAGCGGGAGGGTACAATGAGCAGTTCTTC. Amino acid sequence: CASRSPLAGGYNEQFF.

This clonotype was seen repeatedly, ten times or more. This rearrangement joins TRBV7-3 to TRBJ2-1; no firm D call. V lost 2 bases and J lost 7, with 9 bases in between. CDR3 length equals 13 residues. Germline lookup yields CDR1 SGHTA and CDR2 FQGTGA. The CDR3 region has the DNA TGTGCCAGCAGCTTATTCAGGCAGAATGAGCAGTTCTTC. This translates into CASSLFRQNEQFF.

The sample holds many counts of this clonotype. The rearrangement uses TRBV7-9 and TRBJ2-1; TRBD2 matches 8 bases. Germline V CDR1 and CDR2: SEHNR, FQNEAQ (reference sequence). The junction had 6 bases not matched to a gene; V was cut back by 5 bases and J by 9 bases. This CDR3 has 13 residues. The CDR3 reads CASSRSGITEQFF. CDR3 nucleotide sequence: TGTGCCAGCAGCCGTAGCGGGATCACTGAGCAGTTCTTC.

This clonotype was seen repeatedly, ten times or more. The chain combines TRBV29-1 with TRBJ1-2; TRBD1 might be the D (5 bases). The CDR3 length is 13 residues. V shed 1 base and J shed 10 bases, with 16 bases lying between them. Germline CDR1 reads SQVTM; CDR2 reads ANQGSEA. The CDR3 is CSVEVVSGTDYTF. In nucleotides, the CDR3 is TGCAGCGTTGAAGTAGTTTCGGGGACCGACTACACCTTC.

This clonotype was recorded a few times. The chain joins TRBV7-9 to TRBJ2-7; TRBD2 aligns across 7 bases. Germline lookup yields CDR1 SEHNR and CDR2 FQNEAQ (reference sequence). V shed 2 bases, J shed 6 bases, and the junction held 4 bases outside the gene matches. The CDR3 is 13 amino acids. CDR3 nucleotide sequence: TGTGCCAGCAGCTTATACAGCGGGACCGAGCAGTACTTC. Its translation: CASSLYSGTEQYF.

This clonotype was counted ten times or more. The V and J genes are TRBV19 and TRBJ1-5, with 9 bases aligning to TRBD1. Germline V lookup: CDR1 LNHDA, CDR2 SQIVND (reference sequence). The CDR3 is 19 amino acids. V shed 5 bases and J 0 bases; nucleotides not matched to a gene: 14. Written as DNA, the CDR3 is TGTGCCAGTAGTTTTACTCAGGGACAGGGAAGTTATAGCAATCAGCCCCAGCATTTT. This codes for CASSFTQGQGSYSNQPQHF.

The chain is built from TRBV27 and TRBJ2-6, with D maybe TRBD2 (7 bases). CDR3 size: 18 residues. V gave up 6 bases and J gave up 0 bases, with 18 bases separating them. Germline CDR1 MNHEY, CDR2 SMNVEV (reference sequence). The CDR3 region is CASRGYAGASSGANVLTF. As DNA, the CDR3 is TGTGCCAGCAGGGGATACGCGGGGGCAAGCTCTGGGGCCAACGTCCTGACTTTC. Based on the CDR3 plus reference TRBV27 and TRBJ2-6, the full variable domain is EAQVTQNPRYLITVTGKKLTVTCSQNMNHEYMSWYRQDPGLGLRQIYYSMNVEVTDKGDVPEGYKVSRKEKRNFPLILESPSPNQTSLYFCASRGYAGASSGANVLTFGAGSRLTVL.

This clonotype has ten or more counts. The V call is TRBV7-2, the J call TRBJ1-1; TRBD1 might be the D (6 bases). Germline CDR1 SGHTA, CDR2 FQGNSA. V was trimmed by 1 base and J by 9 bases, leaving 12 bases between them. The CDR3 length is 13 residues. CDR3 nucleotides: TGTGCCAGCAGCTTAGGAACAGGGCTGAAAGCTTTCTTT. Its translation: CASSLGTGLKAFF. Full variable domain (missing parts from reference TRBV7-2 and TRBJ1-1): GAGVSQSPSNKVTEKGKDVELRCDPISGHTALYWYRQSLGQGLEFLIYFQGNSAPDKSGLPSDRFSAERTGGSVSTLTIQRTQQEDSAVYLCASSLGTGLKAFFGQGTRLTVV.

This clonotype was seen at least ten times. This chain joins TRBV4-3 and TRBJ2-5; 11 bases match TRBD2. V was pared by 2 bases and J by 2 bases, with 19 bases of the junction left unmatched. The germline gives CDR1 LGHNA, CDR2 YSLEER. This CDR3 spans 21 amino acids. The CDR3 coding sequence is TGCGCCAGCAGCCAAATCATCTCCGGGACTAGCGGAGGGATTCCTCAAGAGACCCAGTACTTC. Its translation: CASSQIISGTSGGIPQETQYF.

This clonotype was counted only a few times. This sequence joins TRBV2 and TRBJ1-1, with 8 nucleotides matching TRBD1. The germline gives CDR1 SNHLY, CDR2 FYNNEI. This CDR3 region has 16 residues. With V trimmed by 6 bases and J by 0 bases, 9 bases remained unmatched. CDR3 in DNA: TGTGCCAGCAGAAAAGACAGGGGAGATATGAACACTGAAGCTTTCTTT. Its translation: CASRKDRGDMNTEAFF.

The chain joins TRBV28 to TRBJ2-3; the D gene could be TRBD1 or TRBD2 (6 bases each). The CDR3 loop spans 16 amino acids. The V end lost 1 base, the J end lost 4 bases, and 15 bases lay between the germline ends. Germline CDR1 and CDR2: MDHEN and SYDVKM. CDR3 protein: CASSLFSGGEADTQYF. In DNA form, the CDR3 reads TGTGCCAGCAGTTTATTCTCCGGGGGCGAGGCAGATACGCAGTATTTT.

This clonotype was picked up many times. The chain links TRBV2 to TRBJ1-5, with unresolved D. Per germline, CDR1 SNHLY and CDR2 FYNNEI. With 4 bases removed from V and 0 bases from J, the gap between germline ends came to 4 bases. The CDR3 is made up of 13 amino acids. The CDR3 DNA reads as TGTGCCAGCAGTGTGAATAGCAATCAGCCCCAGCATTTT. It translates to CASSVNSNQPQHF.

This sequence joins TRBV20-1 and TRBJ2-5; D is perhaps TRBD2 (6 bases). The V gene lost 2 bases and the J gene lost 1 base, with 14 bases spanning the gap. Germline CDR1 and CDR2: DFQATT and SNEGSKA (reference sequence). The CDR3 has 15 residues. The CDR3 DNA reads TGCAGTGCTAGACCCCCCCGGGGGACCCAAGAGACCCAGTACTTC. This sequence encodes CSARPPRGTQETQYF.

In this sample, this clonotype turned up many times. The V and J genes are TRBV20-1 and TRBJ2-7; 13 positions agree with TRBD2. The CDR3 contains 16 residues. Germline loops: CDR1 DFQATT, CDR2 SNEGSKA (reference sequence). With 4 bases clipped from V and 1 base from J, the junction kept 7 bases outside the gene matches. The chain's CDR3 is CSAIGTSGKSSYEQYF. In nucleotides, the CDR3 is TGCAGTGCTATAGGGACTAGCGGGAAATCATCCTACGAGCAGTACTTC.

This clonotype was picked up many times. J is TRBJ2-5 and V is TRBV20-1; 8 nucleotides match TRBD2. V gave up 4 bases and J gave up 5 bases; unmatched junction bases: 9. This CDR3 is 14 amino acids long. Germline values: CDR1 DFQATT, CDR2 SNEGSKA (reference sequence). In nucleotides, the CDR3 is TGCAGTGCTAACTCGCCGGGGGGGCCGGAGACCCAGTACTTC. Its protein product is CSANSPGGPETQYF.

This clonotype was counted between two and nine times. The V and J genes are TRBV6-5 and TRBJ2-7; perhaps TRBD1 as D (5 bases). There are 15 residues in the CDR3. Trimming took off 4 bases at V and 2 bases at J, with 15 bases between the two ends. CDR1 is MNHEY and CDR2 is SVGAGI in the germline V gene. The CDR3 sequence is CASSFGRQNTYEQYF. In nucleotides, the CDR3 is TGTGCCAGCAGTTTCGGGCGACAGAACACCTACGAGCAGTACTTC.

There are many counts of this clonotype. This sequence joins TRBV11-2 and TRBJ2-7, with TRBD1 matching 9 bases. This CDR3 is 13 amino acids long. Germline lookup yields CDR1 SGHAT and CDR2 FQNNGV. With 7 bases clipped from V and 2 bases from J, the junction kept 3 bases outside the gene matches. CDR3 in DNA: TGTGCCAGCAACAGGGGGCTCACCTACGAGCAGTACTTC. Protein sequence: CASNRGLTYEQYF.

This clonotype was seen only a few times. One end of the junction does not line up with germline, which may come from a read error. The chain recombines TRBV20-1 with TRBJ1-6, with 9 nucleotides matching TRBD1. The CDR3 covers 16 residues. Germline V gives CDR1 DFQATT, CDR2 SNEGSKA (reference sequence). The DNA for the CDR3 is TGCAGTGCCCGGGGCTTGGACAGGGGATATATTTCACCCCTCCACTTT. Residues: CSARGLDRGYISPLHF.